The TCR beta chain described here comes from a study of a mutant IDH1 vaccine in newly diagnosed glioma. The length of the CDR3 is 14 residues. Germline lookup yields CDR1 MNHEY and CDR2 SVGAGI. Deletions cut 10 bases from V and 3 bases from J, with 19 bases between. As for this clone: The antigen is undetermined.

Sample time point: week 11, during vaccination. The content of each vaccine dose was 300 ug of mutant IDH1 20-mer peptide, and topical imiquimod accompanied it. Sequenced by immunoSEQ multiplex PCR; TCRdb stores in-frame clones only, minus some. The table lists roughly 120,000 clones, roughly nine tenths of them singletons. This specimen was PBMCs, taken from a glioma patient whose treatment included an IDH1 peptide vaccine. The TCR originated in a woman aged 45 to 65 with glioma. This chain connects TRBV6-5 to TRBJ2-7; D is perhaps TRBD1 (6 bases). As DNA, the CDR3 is TGTGCCACCTCTTCCACGGACAGCGACTACGAGCAGTACTTC. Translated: CATSSTDSDYEQYF.